This TCR beta chain was recorded in a study of Ad26.COV2.S vaccination and SARS-CoV-2 variants. Whole-study context: Participant was drawn from the COV1001 Ad26.COV2.S trial arm. Study results and limitations: Placebo recipients showed lower spike-specific TCR breadth than vaccinees. It was found that vaccine and placebo recipients had similar non-spike TCR breadth.

The count of this clone is one. Its antigen is not known. Libraries were prepared by immunoSEQ multiplex PCR; TCRdb keeps only in-frame clonotypes and omits some of them. The sample shows some 420,000 clones, roughly 90% of them seen only once. Germline V gives CDR1 MDHEN, CDR2 SYDVKM. V lost 3 bases and J 8 bases, leaving 10 bases between the germline ends. CDR3 length: 13 residues. The treatment here: roughly 18 received Ad26.COV2.S at low or high dose, single or two shots; five or six received placebo; per-sample allocation not given. It was on day 63 after the first vaccine or placebo injection that samples were taken. Based in Boston, the donor was an adult of 18-55 years.

V usage is TRBV28 and J usage is TRBJ1-4; unclear D gene. The receptor's source is a person between 18 and 65 years old who received the Ad26.COV2.S COVID-19 vaccine or a placebo. The material was peripheral blood, obtained in a trial of Ad26.COV2.S vaccine versus placebo. In DNA, the CDR3 is TGTGCCAGCAGTTTCAGGAAGGGAGAAAAACTGTTTTTT. Translating it yields CASSFRKGEKLFF.